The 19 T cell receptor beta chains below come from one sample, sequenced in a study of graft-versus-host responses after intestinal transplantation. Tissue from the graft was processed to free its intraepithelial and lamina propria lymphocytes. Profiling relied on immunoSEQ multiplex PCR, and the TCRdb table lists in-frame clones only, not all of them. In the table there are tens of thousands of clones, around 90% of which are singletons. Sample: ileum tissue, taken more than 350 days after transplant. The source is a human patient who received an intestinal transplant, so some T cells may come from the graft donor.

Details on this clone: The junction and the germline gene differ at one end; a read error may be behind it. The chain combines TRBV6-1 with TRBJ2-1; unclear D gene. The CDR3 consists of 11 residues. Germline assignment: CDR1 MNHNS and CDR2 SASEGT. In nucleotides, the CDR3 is TGTGCCAGCAGTGAACCCCCGAAGGCGGTCTTC. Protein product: CASSEPPKAVF.

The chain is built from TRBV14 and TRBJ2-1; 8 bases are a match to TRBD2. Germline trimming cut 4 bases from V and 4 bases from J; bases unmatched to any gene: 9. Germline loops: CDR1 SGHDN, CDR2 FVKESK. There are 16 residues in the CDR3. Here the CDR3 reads CASSPIDGGVYNEQFF. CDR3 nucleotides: TGTGCCAGCAGCCCAATTGACGGGGGGGTTTACAATGAGCAGTTCTTC.

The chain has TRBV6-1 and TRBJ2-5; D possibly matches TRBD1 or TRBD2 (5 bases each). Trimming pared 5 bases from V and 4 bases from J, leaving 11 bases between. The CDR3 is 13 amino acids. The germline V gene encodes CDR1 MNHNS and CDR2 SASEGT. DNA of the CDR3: TGTGCCAGCAGTACCGGGACGATAGAGACCCAGTACTTC. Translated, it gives CASSTGTIETQYF.

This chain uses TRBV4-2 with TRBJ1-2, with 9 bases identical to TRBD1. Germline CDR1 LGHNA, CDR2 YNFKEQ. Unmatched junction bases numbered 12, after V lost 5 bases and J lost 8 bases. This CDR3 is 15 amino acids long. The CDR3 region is CASSSGDRDGEGYTF. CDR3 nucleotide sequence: TGTGCCAGCAGCTCCGGGGACAGGGACGGGGAAGGCTACACCTTC.

As DNA, the CDR3 is TGTGCCAGCAGTCTTTCGCCGGGCAATTCACCCCTCCACTTT. Translating gives CASSLSPGNSPLHF. V gene TRBV2 combines with J gene TRBJ1-6; no reliable D call. The germline V and J ends were trimmed by 5 bases and 7 bases, with 12 bases remaining between them. This CDR3 is 14 amino acids long. Germline CDR1 SNHLY, CDR2 FYNNEI.

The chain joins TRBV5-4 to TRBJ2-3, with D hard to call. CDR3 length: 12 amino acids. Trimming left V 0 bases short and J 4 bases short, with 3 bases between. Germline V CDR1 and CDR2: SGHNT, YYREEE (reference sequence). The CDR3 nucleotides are TGTGCCAGCAGCTTGGAGCCAGATACGCAGTATTTT. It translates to CASSLEPDTQYF.

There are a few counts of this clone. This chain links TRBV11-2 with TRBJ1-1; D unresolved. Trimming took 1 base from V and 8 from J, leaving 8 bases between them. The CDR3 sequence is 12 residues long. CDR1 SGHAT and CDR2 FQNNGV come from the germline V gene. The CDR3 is CASSLGPSEAFF. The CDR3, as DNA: TGTGCCAGCAGCTTAGGGCCTTCGGAAGCTTTCTTT.

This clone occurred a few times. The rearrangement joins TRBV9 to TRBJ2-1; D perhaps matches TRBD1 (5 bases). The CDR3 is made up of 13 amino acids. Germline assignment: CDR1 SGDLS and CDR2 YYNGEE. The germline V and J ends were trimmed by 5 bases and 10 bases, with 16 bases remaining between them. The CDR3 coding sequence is TGTGCCAGCAGTAGAGACAGTCTTCAGGAGCAGTTCTTC. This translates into CASSRDSLQEQFF.

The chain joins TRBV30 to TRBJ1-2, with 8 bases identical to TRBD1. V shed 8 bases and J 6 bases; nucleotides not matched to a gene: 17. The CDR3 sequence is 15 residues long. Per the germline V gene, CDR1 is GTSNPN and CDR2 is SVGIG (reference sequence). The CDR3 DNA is TGTGCCGGTTACCTCCGGAACAGGGGGGGGAATGGCTACACCTTC. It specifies CAGYLRNRGGNGYTF.

CDR3 nucleotides: TGTGCCAGCAGCTTCCGACCAGCCTCCTACGAGCAGTACTTC. It specifies CASSFRPASYEQYF. This chain joins TRBV7-8 and TRBJ2-7, with D unclear. CDR1 and CDR2 (germline): SGHVS, FQNEAQ. This CDR3 comprises 14 residues. V was pared by 3 bases and J by 0 bases, with 9 bases between.

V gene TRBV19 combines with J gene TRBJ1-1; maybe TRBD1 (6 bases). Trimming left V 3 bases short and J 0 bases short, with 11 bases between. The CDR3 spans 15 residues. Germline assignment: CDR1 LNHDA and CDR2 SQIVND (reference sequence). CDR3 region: CASSIHRAMNTEAFF. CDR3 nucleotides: TGTGCCAGTAGTATCCACAGGGCGATGAACACTGAAGCTTTCTTT. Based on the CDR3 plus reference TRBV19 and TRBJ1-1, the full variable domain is DGGITQSPKYLFRKEGQNVTLSCEQNLNHDAMYWYRQDPGQGLRLIYYSQIVNDFQKGDIAEGYSVSREKKESFPLTVTSAQKNPTAFYLCASSIHRAMNTEAFFGQGTRLTVV.

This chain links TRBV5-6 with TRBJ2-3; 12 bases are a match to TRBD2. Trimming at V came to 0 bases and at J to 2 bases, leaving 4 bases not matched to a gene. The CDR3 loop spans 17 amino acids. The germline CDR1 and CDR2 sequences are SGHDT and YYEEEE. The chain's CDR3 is CASSLELAGGVTDTQYF. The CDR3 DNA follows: TGTGCCAGCAGCTTGGAACTAGCGGGAGGTGTCACAGATACGCAGTATTTT.

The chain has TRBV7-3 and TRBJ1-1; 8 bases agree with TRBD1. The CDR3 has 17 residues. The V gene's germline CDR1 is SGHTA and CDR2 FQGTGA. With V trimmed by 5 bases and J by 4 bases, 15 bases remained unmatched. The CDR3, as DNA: TGTGCCAGCAGCACCAAAGACCGGACAGGGTTGTGCACTGAAGCTTTCTTT. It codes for CASSTKDRTGLCTEAFF.

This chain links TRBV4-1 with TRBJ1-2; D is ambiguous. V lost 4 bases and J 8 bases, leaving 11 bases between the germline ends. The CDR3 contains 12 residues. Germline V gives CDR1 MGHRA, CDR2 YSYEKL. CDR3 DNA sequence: TGCGCCAGCAGCCGCCTAGGTAGGGGCTACACCTTC. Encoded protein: CASSRLGRGYTF.

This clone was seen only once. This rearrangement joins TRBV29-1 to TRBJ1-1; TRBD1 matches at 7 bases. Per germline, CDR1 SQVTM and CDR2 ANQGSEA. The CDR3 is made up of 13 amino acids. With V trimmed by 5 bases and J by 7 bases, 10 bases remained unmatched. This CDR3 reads CSVMTGSSSEAFF. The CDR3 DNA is TGCAGCGTTATGACAGGGAGTAGTAGTGAAGCTTTCTTT.

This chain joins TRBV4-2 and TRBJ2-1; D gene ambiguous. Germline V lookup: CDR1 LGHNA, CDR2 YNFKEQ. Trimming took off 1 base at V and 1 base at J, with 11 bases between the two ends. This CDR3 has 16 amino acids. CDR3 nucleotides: TGTGCCAGCAGCCAAGGGGGTACCTCTTCCTACAATGAGCAGTTCTTC. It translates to CASSQGGTSSYNEQFF.

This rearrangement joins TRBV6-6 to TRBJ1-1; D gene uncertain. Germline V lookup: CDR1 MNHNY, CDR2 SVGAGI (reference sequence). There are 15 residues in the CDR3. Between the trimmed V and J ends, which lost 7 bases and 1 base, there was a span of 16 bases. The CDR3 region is CASTTPPAGNTEAFF. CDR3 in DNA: TGTGCCAGCACCACCCCCCCGGCAGGGAACACTGAAGCTTTCTTT.

The CDR3 sequence: CATEVIEGPYEQYF. In nucleotides, the CDR3 is TGTGCCACCGAGGTAATTGAAGGCCCCTACGAGCAGTACTTC. The rearrangement joins TRBV28 to TRBJ2-7; D is ambiguous. The germline gives CDR1 MDHEN, CDR2 SYDVKM. Trimming took 10 bases from V and 2 from J, leaving 18 bases between them. The length of the CDR3 is 14 residues. The complete variable domain, with remaining parts taken from reference TRBV28 and TRBJ2-7, reads DVKVTQSSRYLVKRTGEKVFLECVQDMDHENMFWYRQDPGLGLRLIYFSYDVKMKEKGDIPEGYSVSREKKERFSLILESASTNQTSMYLCATEVIEGPYEQYFGPGTRLTVT.

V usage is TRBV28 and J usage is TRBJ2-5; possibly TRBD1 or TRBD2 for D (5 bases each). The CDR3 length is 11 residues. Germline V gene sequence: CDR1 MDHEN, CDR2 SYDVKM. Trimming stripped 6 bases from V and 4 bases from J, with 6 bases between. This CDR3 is CASRRGETQYF. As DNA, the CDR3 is TGTGCCAGCAGGAGGGGAGAGACCCAGTACTTC.